This is a list of T cell receptor beta chains from one sample in a study of T cell responses to AZD1222 COVID-19 vaccine. Sequencing used immunoSEQ multiplex PCR; TCRdb keeps in-frame clones, though not all of them. The sample contains some 97,000 clones, approximately 90% of which appear only once. The input for sequencing was peripheral blood, taken on day 0 of AZD1222 vaccination. The receptor source for this set is an adult in good health. The conserved cysteine and the conserved F or W are not part of the CDR3 here.

V | CDR3
TRBV9 | ASSVTGGSTDTQY
TRBV30 | AWKTGAYNEQF
TRBV7-2 | ASSFPSQGIGELF
TRBV6-5 | ASRTDYNSPLH
TRBV6-6 | ASSHGQDTRITNGYT
TRBV5-6 | ASSLLQRETGELF
TRBV21-1 | ASSKRGRRAHEQY
TRBV6-1 | ASSEAPGSGNTIY
TRBV9 | ASSVGAAFGDEQF
TRBV29-1 | SVEAVQGAGETQY
TRBV19 | ASRGLSYEQY
TRBV2 | ASSDRGDPNTEAF
TRBV15 | ATSSPLAGRYEQY
TRBV7-9 | ASSLPLAENNEQF